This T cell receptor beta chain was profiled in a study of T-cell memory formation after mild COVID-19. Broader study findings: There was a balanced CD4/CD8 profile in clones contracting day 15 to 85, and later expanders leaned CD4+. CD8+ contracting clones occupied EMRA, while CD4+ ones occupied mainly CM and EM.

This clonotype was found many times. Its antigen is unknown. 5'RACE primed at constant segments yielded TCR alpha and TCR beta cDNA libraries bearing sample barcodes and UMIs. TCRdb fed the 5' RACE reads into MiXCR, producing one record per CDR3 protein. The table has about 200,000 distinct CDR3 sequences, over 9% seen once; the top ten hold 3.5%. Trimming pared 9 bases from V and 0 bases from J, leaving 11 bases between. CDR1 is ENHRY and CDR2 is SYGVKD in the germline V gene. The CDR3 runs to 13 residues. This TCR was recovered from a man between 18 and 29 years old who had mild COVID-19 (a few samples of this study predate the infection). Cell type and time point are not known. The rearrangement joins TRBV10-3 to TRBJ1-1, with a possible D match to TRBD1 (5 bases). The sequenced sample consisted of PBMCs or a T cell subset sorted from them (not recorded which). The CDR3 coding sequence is TGTGCCATGTCGGGACGGATGAACACTGAAGCTTTCTTT. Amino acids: CAMSGRMNTEAFF.